The 12 T cell receptor beta chains below all came from one sample that was sequenced in a study of CD8+ T cells in alopecia areata. Peripheral blood, together with lesional scalp punch biopsies, was collected from alopecia areata patients. Following extraction, RNA underwent reverse transcription to cDNA, which served as the sequencing template. Assay used: immunoSEQ multiplex PCR; TCRdb lists only in-frame clones, some missing. The sample consists of around 7,500 clones, 64% of them appearing once. Material: skin, obtained at week 0. The receptor set was obtained from a human donor with alopecia areata.

The chain is built from TRBV10-3 and TRBJ2-7, with 11 bases matching TRBD2. Germline-derived CDR1 and CDR2 are ENHRY and SYGVKD. The CDR3 is made up of 14 amino acids. V shed 4 bases, J shed 4 bases, and the junction held 3 bases outside the gene matches. The CDR3 sequence is CAISGTSGLYEQYF. CDR3 DNA: TGTGCCATCAGTGGGACTAGCGGGCTATACGAGCAGTACTTC.

This chain connects TRBV5-4 to TRBJ1-6; D remains ambiguous. The CDR3 is 15 residues long. The germline V gene encodes CDR1 SGHNT and CDR2 YYREEE (reference sequence). V lost 0 bases to trimming and J lost 7 bases, with 11 bases between them. The CDR3 region is CASSLDAVDNSPLHF. The CDR3 region has the DNA TGTGCCAGCAGCTTGGATGCGGTAGACAATTCACCCCTCCACTTT.

V and J are TRBV6-5 and TRBJ2-5, with D perhaps matching TRBD2 (6 bases). Near its end, the DNA agrees better with TRBJ2-7, so the J call may be wrong. Germline values: CDR1 MNHEY, CDR2 SVGAGI. The CDR3 totals 14 residues. As DNA, the CDR3 is TGTGCCAGCACCAAACTCTCCGGGACTCCCGAGCAGTACTTC. Its protein product is CASTKLSGTPEQYF.

The chain is built from TRBV7-7 and TRBJ2-2; 10 bases match TRBD1. After removal of 6 bases from V and 6 bases from J, the junction contained 4 bases not matched to a gene. This CDR3 is built from 14 residues. The germline gives CDR1 SSHAT, CDR2 FNYEAQ (reference sequence). The CDR3: CASSRDRGSGELFF. The CDR3 region has the DNA TGTGCCAGCAGTCGGGACAGGGGTTCCGGGGAGCTGTTTTTT.

The rearrangement links TRBV7-2 to TRBJ1-5; D may be TRBD1 (6 bases). Trimming took 4 bases from V and 0 from J, leaving 10 bases between them. Germline values: CDR1 SGHTA, CDR2 FQGNSA. There are 15 residues in the CDR3. CDR3 bases: TGTGCCAGCAGCTGGGACACTTATAGCAATCAGCCCCAGCATTTT. Its protein is CASSWDTYSNQPQHF. The variable domain in full, completed from reference TRBV7-2 and TRBJ1-5, reads GAGVSQSPSNKVTEKGKDVELRCDPISGHTALYWYRQSLGQGLEFLIYFQGNSAPDKSGLPSDRFSAERTGGSVSTLTIQRTQQEDSAVYLCASSWDTYSNQPQHFGDGTRLSIL.

This clone was counted a few times. The J gene is TRBJ2-7, the V gene TRBV28; D is unresolved. The CDR3 spans 16 residues. V was cut by 3 bases and J by 2 bases, with 17 bases left in between. CDR1 and CDR2 (germline): MDHEN, SYDVKM. CDR3 nucleotide sequence: TGTGCCAGCAGTTTTGTTTTCGGCAGTGCTACCTACGAGCAGTACTTC. Translation gives CASSFVFGSATYEQYF. Full variable domain (remainder filled in from reference TRBV28 and TRBJ2-7): DVKVTQSSRYLVKRTGEKVFLECVQDMDHENMFWYRQDPGLGLRLIYFSYDVKMKEKGDIPEGYSVSREKKERFSLILESASTNQTSMYLCASSFVFGSATYEQYFGPGTRLTVT.

The chain links TRBV7-2 to TRBJ2-7; D might be TRBD2 (5 bases). The CDR3 is 13 amino acids. The V gene lost 1 base and the J gene lost 9 bases, with 13 bases spanning the gap. Germline assignment: CDR1 SGHTA and CDR2 FQGNSA. CDR3 protein: CASSLDHNGMQYF. CDR3 sequence (DNA): TGTGCCAGCAGCTTAGACCATAACGGGATGCAGTACTTC.

The chain links TRBV28 to TRBJ1-5; TRBD1 is a possible D gene (6 bases). V was trimmed by 5 bases and J by 6 bases, leaving 14 bases between them. Germline CDR1 is MDHEN and CDR2 is SYDVKM. The CDR3 covers 14 residues. Here the CDR3 DNA reads TGTGCCAGCAGTCTCGGGGGCCTAGGTCAGCCCCAGCATTTT. Translation: CASSLGGLGQPQHF.

This clone qualifies as large. This rearrangement joins TRBV7-2 to TRBJ2-3; a weak D match, TRBD2 (6 bases). The CDR3 is 14 amino acids. Trimming left V 5 bases short and J 1 base short, with 10 bases between. The germline gives CDR1 SGHTA, CDR2 FQGNSA. The chain's CDR3 is CASSPGLGTDTQYF. In DNA form, the CDR3 reads TGTGCCAGCAGCCCGGGACTCGGCACAGATACGCAGTATTTT.

This chain connects TRBV5-1 to TRBJ2-3; the D gene is possibly TRBD2 (5 bases). V lost 1 base and J 4 bases, leaving 10 bases between the germline ends. The CDR3 has 14 amino acids. Germline CDR1 and CDR2: SGHRS and YFSETQ. This CDR3 is CASSLNGVPDTQYF. The CDR3 region has the DNA TGCGCCAGCAGCTTGAACGGGGTCCCAGATACGCAGTATTTT.

This clone was seen only once. The chain uses TRBV7-8 and TRBJ1-5; no definite D call. With 0 bases removed from V and 7 bases from J, the gap between germline ends came to 13 bases. The CDR3 is made up of 15 amino acids. The germline CDR1 and CDR2 sequences are SGHVS and FQNEAQ. The CDR3 coding sequence is TGTGCCAGCAGCTTAGCGCTTCGGGGAGACCAGCCCCAGCATTTT. Its protein is CASSLALRGDQPQHF.

The rearrangement uses TRBV29-1 and TRBJ2-5, with 10 bases fitting TRBD1. Germline V gene sequence: CDR1 SQVTM, CDR2 ANQGSEA. V lost 6 bases and J lost 1; bases outside the gene matches: 5. This CDR3 is built from 14 residues. This chain's CDR3 is CSVRDRGPQETQYF. Here the CDR3 DNA reads TGCAGCGTCCGGGACAGGGGTCCCCAAGAGACCCAGTACTTC.